These 5 T cell receptor beta chains originate from one sample sequenced in a study of Ad26.COV2.S vaccination and SARS-CoV-2 variants. The table came from immunoSEQ multiplex PCR; TCRdb's copy has only in-frame clones and leaves some out. The sample holds roughly 380,000 clones, about nine tenths seen once. As to treatment: some 20 received Ad26.COV2.S at low or high dose, single or two shots; 5 received placebo; per-sample allocation not given. All samples were drawn on day 63, counting from the first vaccine or placebo injection. Specimen: peripheral blood, collected in a trial of Ad26.COV2.S vaccine versus placebo. The origin of the receptors is a person aged 18 to 65 who received the Ad26.COV2.S COVID-19 vaccine or a placebo.

J is TRBJ1-1 and V is TRBV15; D is undetermined. Looked up from germline, CDR1 is LNHNV and CDR2 is YYDKDF (reference sequence). Trimming removed 5 bases from V and 1 base from J, with 11 bases in between. This CDR3 has 14 amino acids. The CDR3: CATSARGRNTEAFF. In DNA form, the CDR3 reads TGTGCCACCAGCGCCCGAGGGCGGAACACTGAAGCTTTCTTT.

This rearrangement joins TRBV5-1 to TRBJ2-1, with D tentatively TRBD1 or TRBD2 (5 bases each). CDR1 SGHRS and CDR2 YFSETQ come from the germline V gene. Trimming left V 0 bases short and J 1 base short, with 8 bases between. The CDR3 spans 15 residues. DNA for the CDR3: TGCGCCAGCAGCTTGGGAGGGGAATCCTACAATGAGCAGTTCTTC. Protein sequence: CASSLGGESYNEQFF.

The genes are TRBV5-1 and TRBJ2-5; no clear D gene. Germline V CDR1 and CDR2: SGHRS, YFSETQ. CDR3 length equals 15 residues. The V and J ends lost 0 bases and 2 bases respectively, with 11 bases between them. CDR3 in DNA: TGCGCCAGCAGCTTGGGGGCTAGTGGGCAAGAGACCCAGTACTTC. It encodes CASSLGASGQETQYF.

This chain's CDR3 is CASSYFRGTTNEKLFF. DNA for the CDR3: TGTGCCAGCAGTTACTTCCGGGGGACAACTAATGAAAAACTGTTTTTT. The genes are TRBV6-5 and TRBJ1-4, with a weak D call TRBD1 (5 bases). Trimming took 1 base from V and 0 from J, leaving 9 bases between them. Looked up from germline, CDR1 is MNHEY and CDR2 is SVGAGI. This CDR3 has 16 amino acids.

Here the CDR3 reads CASSTGHGEKLFF. In nucleotides, the CDR3 is TGTGCCAGTAGTACGGGACACGGTGAAAAACTGTTTTTT. The V gene is TRBV19, the J gene TRBJ1-4, with TRBD1 as a possible D gene (6 bases). V gave up 4 bases and J gave up 7 bases, with 10 bases separating them. Looked up from germline, CDR1 is LNHDA and CDR2 is SQIVND (reference sequence). The CDR3 totals 13 residues.